This T cell receptor (beta chain) was recovered during a study of cytomegalovirus exposure and HLA in healthy donors. Study-level background: In terms of ancestry, the Caucasian-associated cluster contained roughly 81% of the roughly 360 genotyped donors.

Turning to this clone: Its antigen is as yet unknown.

Findings and caveats of the study: A prior analysis recorded that most TCR beta V segments were productive about 90% or about 30% of the time. Later analysis reportedly placed an Asian-associated ancestry cluster below the approximately 700-donor mean in N-insertions.

V shed 0 bases, J shed 4 bases, and the junction held 11 bases outside the gene matches. The CDR3 sequence is 18 residues long. CDR1 SGHTA and CDR2 FQGNSA come from the germline V gene. Primers for the PCR totalled 60 Vbeta and 13 Jbeta. Some clones are missing from TCRdb's copy, which holds only in-frame ones; the method was immunoSEQ multiplex PCR. This listing includes about 51,000 clones. Input material: PBMCs. This TCR derives from a female donor in good health and CMV-seronegative. The chain has TRBV7-2 and TRBJ2-7, with 11 bases aligning to TRBD2. DNA of the CDR3: TGTGCCAGCAGCTTAGCAATCGGGGGTAGCGGGGGGGCGTACGAGCAGTACTTC. Translation: CASSLAIGGSGGAYEQYF.